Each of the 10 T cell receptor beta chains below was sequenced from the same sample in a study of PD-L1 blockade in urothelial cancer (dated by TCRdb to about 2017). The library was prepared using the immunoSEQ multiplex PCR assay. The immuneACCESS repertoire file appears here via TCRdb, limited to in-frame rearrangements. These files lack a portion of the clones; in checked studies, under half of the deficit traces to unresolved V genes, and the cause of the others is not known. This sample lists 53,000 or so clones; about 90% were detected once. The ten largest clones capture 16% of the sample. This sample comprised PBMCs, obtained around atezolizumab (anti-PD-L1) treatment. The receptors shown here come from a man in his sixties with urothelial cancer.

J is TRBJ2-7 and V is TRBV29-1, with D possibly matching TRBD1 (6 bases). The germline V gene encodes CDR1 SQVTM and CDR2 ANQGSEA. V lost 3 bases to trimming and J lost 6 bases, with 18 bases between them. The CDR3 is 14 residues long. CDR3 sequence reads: CSVDGPQGISEQYF. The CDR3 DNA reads TGCAGCGTTGACGGTCCCCAGGGGATTAGCGAGCAGTACTTC.

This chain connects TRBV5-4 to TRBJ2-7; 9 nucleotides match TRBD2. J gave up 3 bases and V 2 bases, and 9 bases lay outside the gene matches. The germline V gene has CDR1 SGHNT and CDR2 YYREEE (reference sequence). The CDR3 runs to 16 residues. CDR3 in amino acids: CASSLIRSGSLYEQYF. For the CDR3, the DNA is TGTGCCAGCAGCTTAATACGTAGCGGGAGCCTCTACGAGCAGTACTTC.

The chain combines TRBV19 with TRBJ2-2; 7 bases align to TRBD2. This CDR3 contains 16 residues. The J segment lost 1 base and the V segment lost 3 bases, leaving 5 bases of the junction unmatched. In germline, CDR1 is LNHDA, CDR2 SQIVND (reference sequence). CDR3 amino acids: CASSIPSSGNTGELFF. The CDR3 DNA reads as TGTGCCAGTAGTATCCCGTCTAGCGGGAACACCGGGGAGCTGTTTTTT.

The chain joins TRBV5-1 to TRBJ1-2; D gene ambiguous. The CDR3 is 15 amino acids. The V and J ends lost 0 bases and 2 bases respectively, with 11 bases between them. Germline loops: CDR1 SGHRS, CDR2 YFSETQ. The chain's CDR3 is CASSLAATPNYGYTF. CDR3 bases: TGCGCCAGCAGCTTGGCCGCGACTCCGAACTATGGCTACACCTTC.

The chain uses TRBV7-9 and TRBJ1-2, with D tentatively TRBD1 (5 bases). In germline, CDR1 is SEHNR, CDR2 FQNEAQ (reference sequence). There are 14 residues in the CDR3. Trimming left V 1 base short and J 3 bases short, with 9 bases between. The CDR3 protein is CASSLVTGDYGYTF. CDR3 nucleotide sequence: TGTGCCAGCAGCTTAGTCACGGGGGACTATGGCTACACCTTC.

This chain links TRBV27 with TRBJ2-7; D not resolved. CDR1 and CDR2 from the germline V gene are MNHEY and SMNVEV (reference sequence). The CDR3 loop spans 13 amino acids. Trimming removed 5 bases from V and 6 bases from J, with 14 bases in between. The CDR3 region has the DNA TGTGCCAGCAGTCCCCAGAGGTTCAGCGAGCAGTACTTC. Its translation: CASSPQRFSEQYF.

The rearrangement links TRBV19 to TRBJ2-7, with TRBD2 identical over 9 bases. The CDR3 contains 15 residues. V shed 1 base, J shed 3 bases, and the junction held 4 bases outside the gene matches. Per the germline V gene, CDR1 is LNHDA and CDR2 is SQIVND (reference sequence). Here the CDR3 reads CASSIVNSGSYEQYF. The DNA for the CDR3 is TGTGCCAGTAGTATAGTAAATAGCGGGAGCTACGAGCAGTACTTC.

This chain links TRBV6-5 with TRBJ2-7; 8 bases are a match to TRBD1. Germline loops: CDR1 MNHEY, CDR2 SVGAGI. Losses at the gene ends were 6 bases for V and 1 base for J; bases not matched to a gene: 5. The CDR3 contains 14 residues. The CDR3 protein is CASSRTGRSYEQYF. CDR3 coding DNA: TGTGCCAGCAGCCGGACAGGGCGATCCTACGAGCAGTACTTC.

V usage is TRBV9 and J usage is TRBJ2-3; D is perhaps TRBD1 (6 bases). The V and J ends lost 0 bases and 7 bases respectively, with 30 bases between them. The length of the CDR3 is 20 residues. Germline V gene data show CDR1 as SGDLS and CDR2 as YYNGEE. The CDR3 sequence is CASSVALPGVIGRERNTQYF. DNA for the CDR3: TGTGCCAGCAGCGTAGCCCTTCCAGGGGTGATAGGTCGTGAACGAAATACGCAGTATTTT. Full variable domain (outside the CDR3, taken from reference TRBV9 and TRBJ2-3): DSGVTQTPKHLITATGQRVTLRCSPRSGDLSVYWYQQSLDQGLQFLIQYYNGEERAKGNILERFSAQQFPDLHSELNLSSLELGDSALYFCASSVALPGVIGRERNTQYFGPGTRLTVL.

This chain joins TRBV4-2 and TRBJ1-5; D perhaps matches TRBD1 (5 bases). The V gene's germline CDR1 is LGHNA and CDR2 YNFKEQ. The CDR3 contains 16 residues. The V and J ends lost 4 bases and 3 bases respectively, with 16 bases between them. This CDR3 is CASSPSAGLDNQPQHF. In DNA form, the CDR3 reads TGTGCCAGCAGCCCCTCGGCAGGGCTGGACAATCAGCCCCAGCATTTT.